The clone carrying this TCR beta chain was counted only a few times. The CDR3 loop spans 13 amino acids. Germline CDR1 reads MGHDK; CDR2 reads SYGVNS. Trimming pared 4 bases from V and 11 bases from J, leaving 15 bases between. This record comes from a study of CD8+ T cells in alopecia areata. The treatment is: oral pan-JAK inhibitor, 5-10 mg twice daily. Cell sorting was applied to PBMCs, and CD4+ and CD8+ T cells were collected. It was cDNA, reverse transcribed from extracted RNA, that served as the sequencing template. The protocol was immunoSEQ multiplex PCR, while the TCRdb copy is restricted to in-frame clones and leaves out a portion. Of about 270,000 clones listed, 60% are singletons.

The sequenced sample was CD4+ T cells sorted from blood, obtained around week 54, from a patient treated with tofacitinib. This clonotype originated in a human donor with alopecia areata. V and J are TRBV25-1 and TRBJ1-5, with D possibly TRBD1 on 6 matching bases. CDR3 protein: CASSAQGIEAQHF. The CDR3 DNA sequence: TGTGCCAGCAGTGCTCAGGGGATCGAGGCCCAGCATTTT.